These 30 T cell receptor beta chains share one sample of origin, sequenced in a study of T cells in women clearing cervical HPV infection. Sequencing used immunoSEQ multiplex PCR; TCRdb keeps in-frame clones, though not all of them. The sample has under 50,000 clones; the top ten hold 6.4%. Sequenced material: blood buffy coat. These receptors were collected from a woman between 18 and 70 years old with a cervical HPV16 infection that either progressed to CIN3+ or cleared (not recorded which).

With respect to this clone: The read halts 3 residues ahead of the CDR3 end, with the missing end drawn from the germline J gene. The chain has TRBV29-1 and TRBJ2-2; 7 nucleotides align to TRBD1. Germline assignment: CDR1 SQVTM and CDR2 ANQGSEA. The V gene end was trimmed by 6 bases and the J gene end by 2 bases; junction bases not matched to a gene: 3. This CDR3 is 13 amino acids long. CDR3 bases read: TGCAGCGTAGACAGGGACAACACCGGGGAG. This gives the protein CSVDRDNTGE. The full-length CDR3 reads as CSVDRDNTGELFF.

As for this clone: The read terminates 3 residues before the CDR3 end, so the remaining end is supplied by the germline J gene. The chain couples TRBV10-3 to TRBJ2-3, with D perhaps matching TRBD1 or TRBD2 (5 bases each). CDR3 length: 13 residues. Trimming shortened V by 2 bases and J by 6 bases, and 9 bases separated the two germline ends. The germline V gene encodes CDR1 ENHRY and CDR2 SYGVKD. The part of the CDR3 DNA that was read is TGTGCCATCAGTGAGCGTGAGGGGGATACG. Protein: CAISEREGDT. The entire CDR3 sequence reads CAISEREGDTQYF.

Concerning this clone: The sequenced fragment ends 3 residues before the CDR3 boundary, so the rest is inferred from the germline J gene. The rearrangement joins TRBV7-2 to TRBJ1-2; a weak D match, TRBD1 (6 bases). V was cut by 4 bases and J by 7 bases, with 19 bases left in between. This CDR3 has 15 residues. The germline V gene encodes CDR1 SGHTA and CDR2 FQGNSA. The CDR3 region is CASSSGEGGSRGYTF. The CDR3 bases that were read are TGTGCCAGCAGCTCAGGGGAAGGGGGATCGCGTGGC.

Worth noting for this clone: The read finishes 3 residues shy of the CDR3 end, and the germline J gene is used to complete it. The J gene is TRBJ2-1, the V gene TRBV7-9, with 9 bases matching TRBD1. CDR3 length equals 15 residues. J gave up 7 bases and V 5 bases, and 9 bases lay outside the gene matches. Germline V gives CDR1 SEHNR, CDR2 FQNEAQ (reference sequence). The DNA read from the CDR3 is TGTGCCAGCAGCCCATCAGGGACAGGGAAAAATGAG. Translated, it gives CASSPSGTGKNE. The CDR3 reads in full as CASSPSGTGKNEQFF.

For this clone: The DNA ends 3 residues before the CDR3 does, and the rest of the CDR3 is filled in from the germline J gene. The genes are TRBV6-1 and TRBJ1-1, with D possibly TRBD1 on 5 matching bases. Germline CDR1 MNHNS, CDR2 SASEGT. This CDR3 is 13 amino acids long. The CDR3: CASSDNRRDTAFF. The CDR3 bases that were read are TGTGCCAGCAGTGACAACAGGAGGGATACG.

Worth noting for this clone: Sequencing ends 3 residues short of the CDR3 end; the germline J gene provides the rest. V gene TRBV18 combines with J gene TRBJ1-1; D perhaps matches TRBD1 (6 bases). The CDR3 extends over 15 amino acids. The germline CDR1 and CDR2 sequences are KGHSH and LQKENI. V dropped 6 bases and J dropped 1 base, with 15 bases sitting between them. The part of the CDR3 DNA that was read is TGTGCCAGCTCCCGAGCCGGGGGGCCGAACACTGAA. This codes for CASSRAGGPNTE. The complete CDR3 reads CASSRAGGPNTEAFF.

With respect to this clone: The read terminates 3 residues before the CDR3 end, so the remaining end is supplied by the germline J gene. The rearrangement joins TRBV20-1 to TRBJ2-2, with D perhaps matching TRBD1 (6 bases). The V gene lost 5 bases and the J gene lost 4 bases, with 14 bases spanning the gap. The CDR3 runs 14 residues. Germline CDR1 is DFQATT and CDR2 is SNEGSKA (reference sequence). The part of the CDR3 DNA that was read is TGCAGTGCTTGGTCAGGGGCATCCACCGGGGAG. It codes for CSAWSGASTGE. Given in full, the CDR3 is CSAWSGASTGELFF.

As concerns this clone: The DNA ends 3 residues before the CDR3 does, and the rest of the CDR3 is filled in from the germline J gene. This chain uses TRBV7-2 with TRBJ2-4, with TRBD1 identical over 7 bases. The CDR3 extends over 13 amino acids. Germline CDR1 reads SGHTA; CDR2 reads FQGNSA. The sequenced CDR3 bases are TGTGCCAGCAGTGGACAGGCGCTCTATGGT. Its translation is CASSGQALYG. The entire CDR3 reads CASSGQALYGQYF.

A note on this clone: The CDR3 is cut off 3 residues early in the read; its end comes from the germline J gene. The chain uses TRBV18 and TRBJ2-7; TRBD1 matches at 8 bases. The CDR3 runs 17 residues. CDR1 is KGHSH, CDR2 LQKENI, per germline. Trimming cost V 6 bases and J 2 bases; bases outside gene matches: 15. The CDR3: CASSLKAGTGGPYEQYF. The sequenced CDR3 bases are TGTGCCAGCTCTCTGAAAGCCGGGACAGGTGGTCCCTACGAG.

A remark on this clone: The missing CDR3 end, 3 residues past where the read stops, is filled in from the germline J gene. The chain recombines TRBV7-3 with TRBJ2-3, with TRBD2 matching 9 bases. V lost 3 bases and J lost 6; bases outside the gene matches: 7. CDR1 is SGHTA and CDR2 is FQGTGA in the germline V gene. This CDR3 comprises 15 residues. CDR3 protein: CASSLRRGGRDTQYF. CDR3 DNA, as far as it was read: TGTGCCAGCAGCTTGAGGCGGGGGGGCAGGGATACG.

Worth noting for this clone: Read coverage stops 3 residues before the CDR3 terminus; the germline J gene supplies the remainder. The J gene is TRBJ2-7, the V gene TRBV7-9; a possible D gene is TRBD1 (6 bases). This CDR3 region has 14 residues. Trimming pared 2 bases from V and 5 bases from J, leaving 13 bases between. The germline V gene encodes CDR1 SEHNR and CDR2 FQNEAQ (reference sequence). This chain's CDR3 is CASSLNREAHEQYF. Incomplete CDR3 DNA: TGTGCCAGCAGCTTAAACAGGGAAGCCCACGAG.

Remarks on this clone: The read gets to within 3 residues of the CDR3 end, and the germline J gene fills in the rest. The V and J genes are TRBV5-1 and TRBJ2-7, with D possibly TRBD1 on 5 matching bases. The germline V and J ends were trimmed by 0 bases and 2 bases, with 9 bases remaining between them. Germline CDR1 reads SGHRS; CDR2 reads YFSETQ. The CDR3 spans 14 residues. The sequenced CDR3 bases are TGCGCCAGCAGCTTGGGTGACAGAGCCTACGAG. Encoded protein: CASSLGDRAYE. The whole CDR3 is CASSLGDRAYEQYF.

As for this clone: The read gets to within 3 residues of the CDR3 end, and the germline J gene fills in the rest. J is TRBJ1-5 and V is TRBV5-6; perhaps TRBD1 as D (6 bases). This CDR3 is built from 15 residues. Per germline, CDR1 SGHDT and CDR2 YYEEEE. V dropped 0 bases and J dropped 0 bases, with 7 bases sitting between them. The sequenced CDR3 bases are TGTGCCAGCAGCTTGGGGGGGCTTAGCAATCAGCCC. Translation: CASSLGGLSNQP. The complete CDR3 sequence is CASSLGGLSNQPQHF.

Points on this clone: The read stops 3 residues short of the end of the CDR3; the missing end is completed from the germline J gene. This rearrangement joins TRBV6-4 to TRBJ1-2; maybe TRBD1 (5 bases). Germline CDR1 and CDR2: MRHNA and SNTAGT. The CDR3 spans 16 residues. CDR3 DNA (partial): TGTGCCAGCAGTGAGACCGGGACTAGCGGGAGCAATGAC. It yields the protein CASSETGTSGSND. The entire CDR3 protein is CASSETGTSGSNDYTF.

A word on this clone: Coverage ceases 3 residues before the CDR3 finishes, and the germline J gene fills in the end. This sequence joins TRBV5-1 and TRBJ2-3, with 8 nucleotides matching TRBD2. CDR1 and CDR2 from the germline V gene are SGHRS and YFSETQ. The CDR3 has 14 amino acids. Partial CDR3 DNA: TGCGCCAGCAGCTTGGTCGGGGGGGTGGAGACG. Translating it yields CASSLVGGVET. The whole CDR3 protein is CASSLVGGVETQYF. Supplemented by reference TRBV5-1 and TRBJ2-3, the full variable domain reads KAGVTQTPRYLIKTRGQQVTLSCSPISGHRSVSWYQQTPGQGLQFLFEYFSETQRNKGNFPGRFSGRQFSNSRSEMNVSTLELGDSALYLCASSLVGGVETQYFGPGTRLTVL.

Comments on this clone: The sequenced fragment ends 3 residues before the CDR3 boundary, so the rest is inferred from the germline J gene. The chain carries TRBV29-1 and TRBJ2-5; D unresolved. The V end was cut by 6 bases, the J end by 5 bases, with 13 bases between. The CDR3 extends over 12 amino acids. CDR1 SQVTM and CDR2 ANQGSEA come from the germline V gene. This chain's CDR3 is CSVQREAETQYF. The covered CDR3 bases are TGCAGCGTCCAGCGTGAGGCGGAGACC. Together with reference TRBV29-1 and TRBJ2-5, the CDR3 gives the full variable domain: SAVISQKPSRDICQRGTSLTIQCQVDSQVTMMFWYRQQPGQSLTLIATANQGSEATYESGFVIDKFPISRPNLTFSTLTVSNMSPEDSSIYLCSVQREAETQYFGPGTRLLVL.

CDR3 sequence reads: CASSPGYGGRIYNEQFF. The DNA read from the CDR3 is TGTGCCAGCTCACCAGGATATGGCGGGAGGATATACAATGAG. The rearrangement uses TRBV18 and TRBJ2-1; the match to TRBD2 covers 8 bases. From the germline J gene comes the end of the CDR3, since the read stops 3 residues before it. The CDR3 is 17 residues long. After removal of 2 bases from V and 4 bases from J, the junction contained 10 bases not matched to a gene. The germline CDR1 and CDR2 sequences are KGHSH and LQKENI. Complete variable domain (other parts from reference TRBV18 and TRBJ2-1): NAGVMQNPRHLVRRRGQEARLRCSPMKGHSHVYWYRQLPEEGLKFMVYLQKENIIDESGMPKERFSAEFPKEGPSILRIQQVVRGDSAAYFCASSPGYGGRIYNEQFFGPGTRLTVL.

As to this clone: Read data end 3 residues before the CDR3 end; the end is taken from the germline J gene. V usage is TRBV2 and J usage is TRBJ2-4; weak D call: TRBD1 (5 bases). CDR3 length: 13 amino acids. Trimming stripped 7 bases from V and 5 bases from J, with 12 bases between. The germline V gene encodes CDR1 SNHLY and CDR2 FYNNEI. Partial CDR3 DNA: TGTGCCAGCACACTGACAGTTCAAAACATT. It is translated as CASTLTVQNI. The whole CDR3 sequence reads CASTLTVQNIQYF.

In the case of this clone: The read is 3 residues too short to cover the CDR3 end, so that end is filled in from the germline J gene. This chain joins TRBV28 and TRBJ2-2; 7 bases line up with TRBD2. The CDR3 extends over 15 amino acids. Per germline, CDR1 MDHEN and CDR2 SYDVKM. V trimming: 6 bases; J trimming: 5 bases; junction bases outside the gene matches: 9. CDR3 DNA (partial): TGTGCCAGCAGACCCTTAGCGGGTCGGACCGGGGAG. It translates to CASRPLAGRTGE. The entire CDR3 is CASRPLAGRTGELFF.

On this clone itself: The CDR3 is cut off 3 residues early in the read; its end comes from the germline J gene. This chain connects TRBV7-2 to TRBJ1-5; 7 nucleotides match TRBD1. This CDR3 spans 14 amino acids. CDR1 SGHTA and CDR2 FQGNSA come from the germline V gene. V gave up 3 bases and J gave up 4 bases; unmatched junction bases: 3. The sequenced part of the CDR3 DNA is TGTGCCAGCAGCTTTCAGGGACAGAATCAGCCC. As protein: CASSFQGQNQP. The entire CDR3 reads CASSFQGQNQPQHF.

The CDR3 loop is CASSPGGREAFF. The DNA read from the CDR3 is TGTGCCAGCTCCCCCGGGGGACGTGAA. The gene calls are TRBV18 and TRBJ1-1, with a weak D call TRBD1 (5 bases). The read comes to an end 3 residues before the CDR3 does, leaving the germline J gene to fill in the end. The CDR3 covers 12 residues. V was clipped by 6 bases and J by 7 bases, with 12 bases between them. The germline V gene has CDR1 KGHSH and CDR2 LQKENI.

Points on this clone: The read terminates 3 residues before the CDR3 end, so the remaining end is supplied by the germline J gene. The V and J genes are TRBV5-4 and TRBJ1-2; tentatively, D is TRBD1 (6 bases). V was clipped by 3 bases and J by 5 bases, with 14 bases between them. CDR3 length equals 14 residues. Germline CDR1 SGHNT, CDR2 YYREEE (reference sequence). CDR3 region: CASSSPGHLYGYTF. Incomplete CDR3 DNA: TGTGCCAGCAGCTCTCCGGGACATCTTTATGGC.

Turning to this clone: The sequence runs out 3 residues before the end of the CDR3; the remainder is reconstructed from the germline J gene. The chain has TRBV5-1 and TRBJ1-1; perhaps TRBD1 as D (6 bases). The CDR3 has 13 residues. Trimming took 5 bases from V and 1 from J, leaving 9 bases between them. Per germline, CDR1 SGHRS and CDR2 YFSETQ. The covered CDR3 bases are TGCGCCAGCAGATGGGACAAGAACACTGAA. It translates to CASRWDKNTE. The whole CDR3 sequence reads CASRWDKNTEAFF.

A remark on this clone: The CDR3 end lies 3 residues beyond the end of the read and is filled in from the germline J gene. The genes are TRBV19 and TRBJ1-2, with D maybe TRBD1 (5 bases). CDR1 is LNHDA and CDR2 is SQIVND in the germline V gene (reference sequence). The CDR3 extends over 15 amino acids. The CDR3 is CASMRLAGLLSEYTF. The covered CDR3 bases are TGTGCCAGTATGAGACTAGCGGGGCTGCTAAGCGAG.

A word on this clone: Read sequence stops 3 residues before the CDR3 end, and the germline J gene provides the missing end. This chain joins TRBV20-1 and TRBJ2-7, with 7 bases identical to TRBD1. After removal of 6 bases from V and 4 bases from J, the junction contained 9 bases not matched to a gene. This CDR3 comprises 13 residues. Germline V gives CDR1 DFQATT, CDR2 SNEGSKA (reference sequence). The CDR3 region is CSAFTGVGYEQYF. The DNA read from the CDR3 is TGCAGTGCATTTACAGGGGTCGGGTACGAG.

With regard to this clone: From the germline J gene comes the end of the CDR3, since the read stops 3 residues before it. The V and J genes are TRBV7-2 and TRBJ1-2, with D unresolved. The length of the CDR3 is 12 residues. Germline assignment: CDR1 SGHTA and CDR2 FQGNSA. The CDR3 loop reads CASSSEGIRYTF. CDR3 bases read: TGTGCCAGCAGCTCCGAAGGCATCCGA.

To note about this clone: Read coverage stops 3 residues before the CDR3 terminus; the germline J gene supplies the remainder. The genes are TRBV28 and TRBJ2-3; 9 nucleotides align to TRBD2. Germline lookup yields CDR1 MDHEN and CDR2 SYDVKM. CDR3 size: 13 residues. V lost 8 bases and J lost 4; bases outside the gene matches: 4. The part of the CDR3 DNA that was read is TGTGCCAGCCTAGCGGGATTTCCAGATACG. Translating it yields CASLAGFPDT. The entire CDR3 reads CASLAGFPDTQYF.

Notes on this clone: From the germline J gene comes the end of the CDR3, since the read stops 3 residues before it. V usage is TRBV18 and J usage is TRBJ1-2, with a weak D call TRBD1 (6 bases). In germline, CDR1 is KGHSH, CDR2 LQKENI. The CDR3 contains 14 residues. The CDR3 region is CASSLTKNRAGYTF. CDR3 DNA (partial): TGTGCCAGCTCACTCACGAAAAACAGGGCCGGG.

Details on this clone: Mismatch with germline at one junction end may stem from a read error. The read falls 3 residues short of the CDR3 end, and the missing part is taken from the germline J gene. The chain carries TRBV20-1 and TRBJ1-2; D not resolved. The CDR3 sequence is 13 residues long. Germline-derived CDR1 and CDR2 are DFQATT and SNEGSKA (reference sequence). CDR3 protein: CSASPPERGGYTF. The DNA read from the CDR3 is TGCAGCGCTAGCCCCCCTGAAAGAGGTGGC.

Regarding this clone: The CDR3 end lies 3 residues beyond the end of the read and is filled in from the germline J gene. The V and J genes are TRBV6-1 and TRBJ2-7, with a possible D match to TRBD1 (5 bases). CDR3 length: 14 residues. Per germline, CDR1 MNHNS and CDR2 SASEGT. The V end lost 4 bases, the J end lost 2 bases, and 12 bases lay between the germline ends. Incomplete CDR3 DNA: TGTGCCAGCAGTGCGTTCAGGGAAACCTACGAG. This gives the protein CASSAFRETYE. The whole CDR3 protein reads CASSAFRETYEQYF.